This T cell receptor (beta chain) is drawn from a study of blood T cell repertoires in COVID-19. Study-level background: The origin of the acute and convalescent COVID-19 samples was the United States, Italy and Spain.

In the study's own analysis: Estimated nucleated cell counts came from reference gene primer amplification. Only in-frame clones appear in the TCRdb table, and some are missing; sequencing was by immunoSEQ multiplex PCR. V and J calls and clone size are copied from that table; D and trimming were computed from the DNA. The sample gives roughly 120,000 clones, around 80% of which show up once; 1.9% is in the top ten. This CDR3 has 15 amino acids. V shed 1 base and J 1 base; nucleotides not matched to a gene: 2. Germline assignment: CDR1 SNHLY and CDR2 FYNNEI. This clonotype was sampled from a man in his 70s with acute or convalescent COVID-19. The chain recombines TRBV2 with TRBJ2-3; 7 nucleotides line up with TRBD2. Specimen: peripheral blood. CDR3 nucleotide sequence: TGTGCCAGCAGTGAAGGACTAGCCGGCACAGATACGCAGTATTTT. Protein sequence: CASSEGLAGTDTQYF. Variable domain in full (rest from reference TRBV2 and TRBJ2-3): EPEVTQTPSHQVTQMGQEVILRCVPISNHLYFYWYRQILGQKVEFLVSFYNNEISEKSEIFDDQFSVERPDGSNFTLKIRSTKLEDSAMYFCASSEGLAGTDTQYFGPGTRLTVL.